The 31 T cell receptor beta chains reported below all come from one sample, sequenced in a study of T cell responses to AZD1222 COVID-19 vaccine. Assay: immunoSEQ multiplex PCR; the TCRdb copy retains only in-frame clones and omits some. The sample holds approximately 110,000 clones, 92% seen once. The sequenced sample was peripheral blood, obtained 28 days after the second AZD1222 dose. These receptor sequences come from an adult who received the AZD1222 COVID-19 vaccine.

This sequence joins TRBV7-2 and TRBJ2-7, with D possibly being TRBD1 (6 bases). From germline, CDR1 is SGHTA and CDR2 FQGNSA. This CDR3 has 14 amino acids. The ends were cut back, 2 bases at V and 4 bases at J, with 12 bases in the middle. The CDR3 sequence is CASSLKPGEYEQYF. CDR3 DNA sequence: TGTGCCAGCAGCTTAAAGCCAGGGGAGTACGAGCAGTACTTC.

The chain couples TRBV6-5 to TRBJ2-3, with D possibly matching TRBD2 (6 bases). The V gene's germline CDR1 is MNHEY and CDR2 SVGAGI. Between the trimmed V and J ends, which lost 6 bases and 3 bases, there was a span of 16 bases. The CDR3 runs to 15 residues. CDR3: CASSYRRGGTDTQYF. In DNA form, the CDR3 reads TGTGCCAGCAGCTACCGTCGGGGAGGAACAGATACGCAGTATTTT.

This clone was seen just once. The chain combines TRBV19 with TRBJ2-3; 13 positions match TRBD2. The CDR3 is made up of 16 amino acids. V shed 8 bases, J shed 2 bases, and the junction held 7 bases outside the gene matches. The germline V gene has CDR1 LNHDA and CDR2 SQIVND (reference sequence). CDR3 nucleotides: TGTGCCAGTTTACTAGCGGGGGGGCGCGACACAGATACGCAGTATTTT. This gives the protein CASLLAGGRDTDTQYF.

V and J are TRBV18 and TRBJ1-2, with 7 bases fitting TRBD1. From germline, CDR1 is KGHSH and CDR2 LQKENI. The CDR3 is made up of 13 amino acids. V shed 4 bases, J shed 4 bases, and the junction held 3 bases outside the gene matches. CDR3 sequence (DNA): TGTGCCAGCTCACAGCGGGACAGCTATGGCTACACCTTC. Translated, it gives CASSQRDSYGYTF. The full variable domain, its missing parts supplied by reference TRBV18 and TRBJ1-2, is NAGVMQNPRHLVRRRGQEARLRCSPMKGHSHVYWYRQLPEEGLKFMVYLQKENIIDESGMPKERFSAEFPKEGPSILRIQQVVRGDSAAYFCASSQRDSYGYTFGSGTRLTVV.

This chain joins TRBV29-1 and TRBJ2-2; D may correspond to TRBD1 or TRBD2 (5 bases each). There are 14 residues in the CDR3. CDR1 and CDR2 from the germline V gene are SQVTM and ANQGSEA. The V end was cut by 3 bases, the J end by 5 bases, with 13 bases between. The CDR3 DNA reads TGCAGCGTTGAGAAGGGGAGTAAAACCGGGGAGCTGTTTTTT. Translated: CSVEKGSKTGELFF.

V usage is TRBV18 and J usage is TRBJ1-5; a possible D gene is TRBD1 (5 bases). Germline V gene data show CDR1 as KGHSH and CDR2 as LQKENI. The ends were cut back, 6 bases at V and 0 bases at J, with 9 bases in the middle. CDR3 size: 14 residues. The CDR3 loop reads CASSLGGSNQPQHF. The CDR3 bases are TGTGCCAGCTCGCTTGGGGGTAGCAATCAGCCCCAGCATTTT.

This clone was found once. The chain's CDR3 is CASSRYPDTQYF. CDR3 in DNA: TGTGCCAGTAGTAGATATCCAGATACGCAGTATTTT. The chain links TRBV19 to TRBJ2-3; no definite D call. This CDR3 is 12 amino acids long. Germline V gives CDR1 LNHDA, CDR2 SQIVND (reference sequence). V was cut by 4 bases and J by 4 bases, with 6 bases left in between.

The gene calls are TRBV28 and TRBJ1-1; weak D call: TRBD1 (6 bases). Germline CDR1 is MDHEN and CDR2 is SYDVKM. The V end lost 6 bases, the J end lost 9 bases, and 17 bases lay between the germline ends. CDR3 size: 13 residues. The CDR3 DNA follows: TGTGCCAGCAGCGCCCCCGGGACACCAAAAGCTTTCTTT. It is translated as CASSAPGTPKAFF. Full variable domain (remainder filled in from reference TRBV28 and TRBJ1-1): DVKVTQSSRYLVKRTGEKVFLECVQDMDHENMFWYRQDPGLGLRLIYFSYDVKMKEKGDIPEGYSVSREKKERFSLILESASTNQTSMYLCASSAPGTPKAFFGQGTRLTVV.

The CDR3 here is CASSDEETQYF. CDR3 DNA: TGTGCCAGCAGTGACGAGGAGACCCAGTACTTC. This chain connects TRBV2 to TRBJ2-5; D is unresolved. The CDR3 covers 11 residues. V lost 3 bases, J lost 5 bases, and 4 bases lay in between. Per the germline V gene, CDR1 is SNHLY and CDR2 is FYNNEI.

The chain carries TRBV6-5 and TRBJ1-5, with 9 bases that match TRBD1. This CDR3 is 15 amino acids long. CDR1 is MNHEY, CDR2 SVGAGI, per germline. V lost 5 bases, J lost 5 bases, and 7 bases stayed unmatched. The CDR3 DNA reads as TGTGCCAGCAGTCGCACAGGGGGCTCGGATCAGCCCCAGCATTTT. Its protein is CASSRTGGSDQPQHF.

The chain employs TRBV4-1 and TRBJ2-2; the D is unclear. V was shortened by 3 bases and J by 2 bases, with 7 bases between the two germline ends. The CDR3 is 14 residues long. CDR1 is MGHRA, CDR2 YSYEKL, per germline. In nucleotides, the CDR3 is TGCGCCAGCAGCCAGGGGATAAACACCGGGGAGCTGTTTTTT. It translates to CASSQGINTGELFF.

The chain links TRBV28 to TRBJ1-2; 7 bases fit TRBD1. The CDR3 spans 15 residues. The germline V gene has CDR1 MDHEN and CDR2 SYDVKM. The V gene end was trimmed by 6 bases and the J gene end by 8 bases; junction bases not matched to a gene: 15. CDR3 in amino acids: CASSSEALTGTGYTF. The CDR3 nucleotides read TGTGCCAGCAGCTCAGAGGCCCTGACAGGGACGGGCTACACCTTC.

This chain joins TRBV11-2 and TRBJ2-1, with D perhaps TRBD2 (5 bases). Germline V lookup: CDR1 SGHAT, CDR2 FQNNGV. The CDR3 contains 14 residues. Trimming stripped 3 bases from V and 2 bases from J, with 8 bases between. CDR3 protein: CASSFSGAYNEQFF. The CDR3 bases are TGTGCCAGCAGCTTCTCCGGGGCCTACAATGAGCAGTTCTTC.

The chain recombines TRBV6-5 with TRBJ2-4; TRBD1 is a possible D gene (6 bases). Germline lookup yields CDR1 MNHEY and CDR2 SVGAGI. CDR3 size: 15 residues. Trimming removed 2 bases at V and 3 bases at J, with 11 bases between. The CDR3 loop reads CASSYVQGVKNIQYF. CDR3 coding DNA: TGTGCCAGCAGTTACGTACAGGGAGTCAAAAACATTCAGTACTTC.

This clone came up once. The rearrangement joins TRBV15 to TRBJ2-2; no reliable D call. The germline V gene encodes CDR1 LNHNV and CDR2 YYDKDF (reference sequence). This CDR3 comprises 15 residues. V shed 0 bases and J shed 4 bases, with 9 bases lying between them. The CDR3 spells CATSRDAGSTGELFF. DNA for the CDR3: TGTGCCACCAGCAGAGATGCAGGTAGCACCGGGGAGCTGTTTTTT.

The chain combines TRBV6-5 with TRBJ1-2; D not resolved. Germline CDR1 is MNHEY and CDR2 is SVGAGI. The CDR3 contains 13 residues. The V end lost 2 bases, the J end lost 8 bases, and 12 bases lay between the germline ends. The chain's CDR3 is CASSYNGMGGYTF. Written as DNA, the CDR3 is TGTGCCAGCAGTTACAATGGGATGGGGGGCTACACCTTC.

The rearrangement uses TRBV13 and TRBJ1-2; D is possibly TRBD1 (6 bases). The ends were cut back, 4 bases at V and 3 bases at J, with 9 bases in the middle. There are 13 residues in the CDR3. Germline loops: CDR1 PRHDT, CDR2 FYEKMQ (reference sequence). Here the CDR3 reads CASSYRDHYGYTF. CDR3 sequence (DNA): TGTGCCAGCAGCTACAGGGACCACTATGGCTACACCTTC. Together with reference TRBV13 and TRBJ1-2, the CDR3 gives the full variable domain: AAGVIQSPRHLIKEKRETATLKCYPIPRHDTVYWYQQGPGQDPQFLISFYEKMQSDKGSIPDRFSAQQFSDYHSELNMSSLELGDSALYFCASSYRDHYGYTFGSGTRLTVV.

The gene calls are TRBV2 and TRBJ1-5, with D perhaps matching TRBD1 (5 bases). The CDR3 runs 13 residues. Germline V CDR1 and CDR2: SNHLY, FYNNEI. Trimming took 7 bases from V and 3 from J, leaving 10 bases between them. In DNA, the CDR3 is TGTGCCAGCATGCGACAGCACAATCAGCCCCAGCATTTT. Protein product: CASMRQHNQPQHF.

V and J are TRBV28 and TRBJ1-6; possibly TRBD1 for D (6 bases). Germline V gives CDR1 MDHEN, CDR2 SYDVKM. V dropped 6 bases and J dropped 7 bases, with 19 bases sitting between them. This CDR3 region has 16 residues. The CDR3 sequence is CASSRVGGGSNSPLHF. The CDR3 DNA follows: TGTGCCAGCAGCCGCGTGGGGGGGGGCAGCAATTCACCCCTCCACTTT.

In DNA form, the CDR3 reads TGTGCCAGCTCACAAGGACAGCAAGAGACCCAGTACTTC. This codes for CASSQGQQETQYF. The chain carries TRBV18 and TRBJ2-5, with TRBD1 as a possible D gene (6 bases). Germline lookup yields CDR1 KGHSH and CDR2 LQKENI. The CDR3 runs 13 residues. V dropped 4 bases and J dropped 2 bases, with 8 bases sitting between them.

The V and J genes are TRBV7-2 and TRBJ1-5; 10 positions agree with TRBD1. This CDR3 is 14 amino acids long. Germline values: CDR1 SGHTA, CDR2 FQGNSA. V gave up 5 bases and J gave up 4 bases; unmatched junction bases: 2. The CDR3 loop is CASSLGQGNQPQHF. The DNA for the CDR3 is TGTGCCAGCAGCCTGGGACAGGGGAATCAGCCCCAGCATTTT.

On this clone: One end of the junction is discordant with germline, which a read error may explain. The V call is TRBV7-7, the J call TRBJ2-1; 7 nucleotides align to TRBD1. There are 13 residues in the CDR3. CDR1 and CDR2 (germline): SSHAT, FNYEAQ (reference sequence). CDR3 residues: CASSLTTGNEQFF. Written as DNA, the CDR3 is TGTGCTAGCAGCCTAACGACAGGGAATGAGCAGTTCTTC.

J is TRBJ2-2 and V is TRBV2, with D perhaps TRBD1 (5 bases). The CDR3 loop spans 13 amino acids. V was cut by 7 bases and J by 4 bases, with 10 bases left in between. Germline lookup yields CDR1 SNHLY and CDR2 FYNNEI. The CDR3 reads CASTGQLTGELFF. The DNA of the CDR3 is TGTGCCAGCACCGGACAACTCACCGGGGAGCTGTTTTTT.

The V call is TRBV28, the J call TRBJ1-4; tentatively, D is TRBD1 (5 bases). The CDR3 contains 14 residues. Looked up from germline, CDR1 is MDHEN and CDR2 is SYDVKM. V dropped 7 bases and J dropped 3 bases, with 12 bases sitting between them. CDR3 residues: CASTSRQSNEKLFF. The CDR3 DNA sequence: TGTGCCAGCACCAGTAGACAGTCTAATGAAAAACTGTTTTTT. The full variable domain, rest sourced from reference TRBV28 and TRBJ1-4, is DVKVTQSSRYLVKRTGEKVFLECVQDMDHENMFWYRQDPGLGLRLIYFSYDVKMKEKGDIPEGYSVSREKKERFSLILESASTNQTSMYLCASTSRQSNEKLFFGSGTQLSVL.

This rearrangement joins TRBV5-1 to TRBJ2-7, with a tentative D call TRBD2 (6 bases). This CDR3 contains 15 residues. The germline gives CDR1 SGHRS, CDR2 YFSETQ. V lost 0 bases to trimming and J lost 2 bases, with 12 bases between them. The CDR3 reads CASSLDGGNPYEQYF. CDR3 nucleotides: TGCGCCAGCAGCTTGGATGGCGGGAACCCCTACGAGCAGTACTTC. The full variable domain, with the rest looked up from reference TRBV5-1 and TRBJ2-7, is KAGVTQTPRYLIKTRGQQVTLSCSPISGHRSVSWYQQTPGQGLQFLFEYFSETQRNKGNFPGRFSGRQFSNSRSEMNVSTLELGDSALYLCASSLDGGNPYEQYFGPGTRLTVT.

V is TRBV5-1 and J is TRBJ2-3; possibly TRBD2 for D (6 bases). Germline CDR1 reads SGHRS; CDR2 reads YFSETQ. CDR3 length: 16 amino acids. Between the trimmed V and J ends, which lost 4 bases and 4 bases, there was a span of 19 bases. The CDR3 loop is CASSGNLPGEADTQYF. Here the CDR3 DNA reads TGCGCCAGCAGCGGGAATCTGCCGGGAGAGGCAGATACGCAGTATTTT.

This clone appeared a single time. CDR3 DNA sequence: TGTGCCATCAGTGAGTCCGGTTTCCCGGGGACTGGAAACTACGAGCAGTACTTC. Encoded protein: CAISESGFPGTGNYEQYF. J is TRBJ2-7 and V is TRBV10-3; TRBD2 is a possible D gene (6 bases). This CDR3 has 18 amino acids. Deletions cut 0 bases from V and 3 bases from J, with 21 bases between. Germline V gene sequence: CDR1 ENHRY, CDR2 SYGVKD.

J is TRBJ1-4 and V is TRBV7-9, with 10 bases lining up with TRBD1. The germline CDR1 and CDR2 sequences are SEHNR and FQNEAQ (reference sequence). The CDR3 is 15 amino acids. Trimming at V came to 3 bases and at J to 7 bases, leaving 5 bases not matched to a gene. The CDR3 here is CASSLLTGGSEKLFF. As DNA, the CDR3 is TGTGCCAGCAGCTTGCTGACAGGGGGCTCTGAAAAACTGTTTTTT.

Only one count was recorded for this clone. The CDR3 coding sequence is TGTGCCAGCAGTTACAGGAGCCCGTACCTAAATTCACCCCTCCACTTT. Residues: CASSYRSPYLNSPLHF. The chain is built from TRBV6-5 and TRBJ1-6; D is unresolved. CDR3 length: 16 residues. CDR1 and CDR2 (germline): MNHEY, SVGAGI. With 2 bases removed from V and 7 bases from J, the gap between germline ends came to 15 bases.

The gene calls are TRBV5-4 and TRBJ2-1, with D unclear. Germline V gene data show CDR1 as SGHNT and CDR2 as YYREEE (reference sequence). This CDR3 is 11 amino acids long. Deletions cut 5 bases from V and 6 bases from J, with 6 bases between. As DNA, the CDR3 is TGTGCCAGCAGAGGCACCAATGAGCAGTTCTTC. It yields the protein CASRGTNEQFF. The full variable domain, completed using reference TRBV5-4 and TRBJ2-1, is ETGVTQSPTHLIKTRGQQVTLRCSSQSGHNTVSWYQQALGQGPQFIFQYYREEENGRGNFPPRFSGLQFPNYSSELNVNALELDDSALYLCASRGTNEQFFGPGTRLTVL.

The rearrangement links TRBV2 to TRBJ1-1, with 7 bases matching TRBD1. The CDR3 covers 15 residues. The V gene end was trimmed by 4 bases and the J gene end by 5 bases; junction bases not matched to a gene: 10. The germline V gene encodes CDR1 SNHLY and CDR2 FYNNEI. The CDR3 sequence: CASSGPGGSETEAFF. The DNA for the CDR3 is TGTGCCAGCAGTGGACCAGGGGGGTCGGAAACTGAAGCTTTCTTT.